This entry describes one TCR beta chain. Sequenced by immunoSEQ multiplex PCR; TCRdb stores in-frame clones only, minus some. The repertoire consists of about 330,000 clones, with about 87% occurring once and the leading ten covering approximately 9.4%. The sample comes from a study of blood T cell repertoires in COVID-19. Study at large: Samples representing acute and convalescent COVID-19 were sourced from the United States, Italy and Spain. The cDNA or gDNA used as material had been derived from T cells, B-cell-depleted T cells, or PBMCs.

CDR3 size: 15 residues. V shed 5 bases, J shed 8 bases, and the junction held 6 bases outside the gene matches. CDR1 is SGHTA, CDR2 FQGTGA, per germline. This receptor was identified in a man aged 25-45 years with COVID-19, enrolled during active disease. V is TRBV7-3 and J is TRBJ2-1; 13 bases agree with TRBD2. The specimen sequenced was peripheral blood. CDR3 residues: CASSPTSGGAHEQFF. The CDR3 nucleotides read TGTGCCAGCAGCCCCACTAGCGGGGGGGCCCATGAGCAGTTCTTC.